The source of this T cell receptor beta chain is a study of identical twins. Study conclusions and caveats: Models underestimated how often monozygotic twins shared out-of-frame TCR alpha.

The table lists this clonotype with a few counts. What it recognizes is unknown. The CDR3 is made up of 18 amino acids. Looked up from germline, CDR1 is MDHEN and CDR2 is SYDVKM. The V gene end was trimmed by 6 bases and the J gene end by 2 bases; junction bases not matched to a gene: 11. TCRdb re-called the 5' RACE reads through MiXCR, storing one row per CDR3 protein. Of about 660,000 distinct CDR3 sequences listed, 8.6% were seen once; the top ten hold roughly 0.9%. The data also belong to a second study, concerning yellow fever vaccine responses in identical twins.

The V gene is TRBV28, the J gene TRBJ2-1; 12 bases fit TRBD2. The sequence was collected from a woman aged 18-30 years in good health. The source material was PBMCs. Here the CDR3 DNA reads TGTGCCAGCAGCCAACTAGCGGGAGGCCCGCGCGCCTACAATGAGCAGTTCTTC. Translating it yields CASSQLAGGPRAYNEQFF.